These 14 T cell receptor beta chains originate from one sample sequenced in a study of PD-1 blockade in classical Hodgkin lymphoma. Assay: immunoSEQ multiplex PCR; the TCRdb copy retains only in-frame clones and omits some. The sample holds tens of thousands of clones, 93% seen once. Time point described: newly diagnosed, previously untreated cHL patient sample. What was sequenced was peripheral blood mononuclear cells (PBMCs). The receptor source for this set is a human donor with classical Hodgkin lymphoma.

V and J are TRBV6-4 and TRBJ2-5, with D possibly being TRBD1 (5 bases). The V gene lost 5 bases and the J gene lost 2 bases, with 9 bases spanning the gap. CDR1 MRHNA and CDR2 SNTAGT come from the germline V gene. The CDR3 sequence is 13 residues long. The CDR3 region is CASSRTPQETQYF. The CDR3 nucleotides are TGTGCCAGCAGTCGGACACCTCAAGAGACCCAGTACTTC.

This chain connects TRBV6-6 to TRBJ2-7; no definite D call. V lost 2 bases to trimming and J lost 4 bases, with 9 bases between them. The germline V gene has CDR1 MNHNY and CDR2 SVGAGI (reference sequence). This CDR3 has 13 residues. CDR3 in amino acids: CASSYSGFYEQYF. In DNA, the CDR3 is TGTGCCAGCAGTTACAGTGGGTTTTACGAGCAGTACTTC.

This clone was counted between two and nine times. The gene calls are TRBV6-1 and TRBJ1-2, with 7 bases fitting TRBD1. The length of the CDR3 is 13 residues. The germline CDR1 and CDR2 sequences are MNHNS and SASEGT. J was trimmed by 6 bases and V by 9 bases; bases with no gene match: 10. CDR3 amino acids: CASTTGESNGYTF. As DNA, the CDR3 is TGTGCCAGTACCACAGGGGAATCCAATGGCTACACCTTC.

The chain combines TRBV10-2 with TRBJ2-2; TRBD1 agrees at 9 bases. Germline trimming cut 8 bases from V and 4 bases from J; bases unmatched to any gene: 8. The CDR3 has 15 residues. Germline-derived CDR1 and CDR2 are WSHSY and SAAADI. The CDR3 is CASGTGTGSTGELFF. In DNA, the CDR3 is TGCGCCAGCGGGACCGGGACAGGGAGCACCGGGGAGCTGTTTTTT.

The CDR3 protein is CASSYAGAGIDEQFF. The CDR3 region has the DNA TGTGCCAGCAGTTACGCCGGGGCAGGGATTGATGAGCAGTTCTTC. This sequence joins TRBV6-6 and TRBJ2-1, with D perhaps being TRBD1 or TRBD2 (5 bases each). V shed 2 bases and J shed 8 bases, with 16 bases lying between them. The germline CDR1 and CDR2 sequences are MNHNY and SVGAGI (reference sequence). The CDR3 is 15 residues long.

The chain uses TRBV4-3 and TRBJ2-3; TRBD2 matches 10 bases. The germline V gene encodes CDR1 LGHNA and CDR2 YSLEER. CDR3 length: 16 amino acids. V gave up 1 base and J gave up 8 bases; unmatched junction bases: 9. This CDR3 is CASSQGPAGGPGTQYF. The CDR3 coding sequence is TGCGCCAGCAGCCAAGGTCCAGCGGGAGGGCCAGGTACGCAGTATTTT.

This clone is a singleton in its sample. The chain is built from TRBV27 and TRBJ2-7; the D is unclear. V lost 2 bases to trimming and J lost 4 bases, with 12 bases between them. Per the germline V gene, CDR1 is MNHEY and CDR2 is SMNVEV (reference sequence). This CDR3 spans 14 amino acids. This CDR3 is CASSLEPVGYEQYF. The CDR3 DNA sequence: TGTGCCAGCAGTTTAGAGCCAGTCGGGTACGAGCAGTACTTC.

The chain joins TRBV27 to TRBJ1-5; the D gene is possibly TRBD1 (5 bases). This CDR3 spans 15 amino acids. In germline, CDR1 is MNHEY, CDR2 SMNVEV (reference sequence). Trimming removed 6 bases at V and 1 base at J, with 13 bases between. The CDR3 sequence: CASRNSHRSNQPQHF. For the CDR3, the DNA is TGTGCCAGCAGAAACTCCCACAGGAGCAATCAGCCCCAGCATTTT.

This chain joins TRBV5-4 and TRBJ1-6; 7 nucleotides line up with TRBD1. CDR1 is SGHNT, CDR2 YYREEE, per germline (reference sequence). V shed 4 bases and J 5 bases; nucleotides not matched to a gene: 6. CDR3 size: 15 residues. The CDR3, as DNA: TGTGCCAGCAGCATGAGACAGGGAGATAATTCACCCCTCCACTTT. Encoded protein: CASSMRQGDNSPLHF.

CDR3 protein: CAIQSVNTGELFF. CDR3 coding DNA: TGTGCCATCCAATCGGTGAACACCGGGGAGCTGTTTTTT. V is TRBV28 and J is TRBJ2-2, with no clear D. Germline loops: CDR1 MDHEN, CDR2 SYDVKM. Between the trimmed V and J ends, which lost 10 bases and 1 base, there was a span of 10 bases. This CDR3 is 13 amino acids long.

V is TRBV28 and J is TRBJ1-5; D gene uncertain. The CDR3 extends over 14 amino acids. Germline V gene lookup returns CDR1 MDHEN and CDR2 SYDVKM. Trimming took off 2 bases at V and 1 base at J, with 6 bases between the two ends. The CDR3 protein is CASSLMESNQPQHF. CDR3 nucleotides: TGTGCCAGCAGTTTAATGGAAAGCAATCAGCCCCAGCATTTT.

This chain links TRBV27 with TRBJ2-1; 7 positions agree with TRBD1. Losses at the gene ends were 4 bases for V and 2 bases for J; bases not matched to a gene: 8. Germline loops: CDR1 MNHEY, CDR2 SMNVEV (reference sequence). The CDR3 extends over 16 amino acids. CDR3 in amino acids: CASSSRQGTAYNEQFF. The CDR3 nucleotides read TGTGCCAGCAGTTCCCGACAGGGTACGGCCTACAATGAGCAGTTCTTC.

V gene TRBV10-3 combines with J gene TRBJ2-3; 14 bases are shared with TRBD2. Germline assignment: CDR1 ENHRY and CDR2 SYGVKD. The junction had 12 bases not matched to a gene; V was cut back by 3 bases and J by 7 bases. The CDR3 runs 18 residues. The CDR3 sequence: CAISEVGTSGRPGNTQYF. In nucleotides, the CDR3 is TGTGCCATCAGTGAAGTTGGGACTAGCGGGAGACCTGGTAATACGCAGTATTTT.

The V and J genes are TRBV2 and TRBJ1-2; 10 bases agree with TRBD1. The CDR3 is 16 residues long. The germline V gene encodes CDR1 SNHLY and CDR2 FYNNEI. V dropped 0 bases and J dropped 5; count of bases not matched to a gene: 6. CDR3 sequence (DNA): TGTGCCAGCAGTGAAGCTTGGGACAGGGGTAGATATGGCTACACCTTC. Translating gives CASSEAWDRGRYGYTF.